The T cell receptor (beta chain) under discussion was sequenced for a study of human T cells and chemical hapten exposure. Overall study: A mostly female patient group had alopecia areata, totalis or universalis.

Specified time point: patch test 1, 2 weeks after DPC sensitization. Indicated treatment: therapeutic diphenylcyclopropenone sensitization with weekly scalp DPC. Original analysis: With a range of 23,224 to 690,600, the median per sample was 95,638 TCRs. TCRdb re-analysed the RACE reads in MiXCR, keeping a single row per CDR3 protein. TCRdb, not the authors, supplied the V and J calls. The sample holds 150,000 to 200,000 distinct CDR3 sequences, roughly 15% seen once. The table lists this clonotype with a few counts. The source is a woman aged 25 to 39 with alopecia areata. Some clones in this sample may be carry-over from other donors' samples. The sample consisted of whole blood, taken in connection with sensitization to the hapten diphenylcyclopropenone (DPC).

The CDR3 protein is CASSPVPVNTEAFF. The CDR3 DNA is TGTGCCAGCAGCCCTGTCCCGGTGAACACTGAAGCTTTCTTT. The gene calls are TRBV7-6 and TRBJ1-1; D is uncertain. CDR3 length: 14 residues. V lost 5 bases to trimming and J lost 0 bases, with 10 bases between them. Germline values: CDR1 SGHVS, CDR2 FNYEAQ.